The rows below give T cell receptor beta chains drawn from one sample of a study of control samples from healthy donors and cancer patients. The method was immunoSEQ multiplex PCR; TCRdb's version includes in-frame clones alone and lacks a portion of them. The table shows about 120,000 clones, with 93% occurring only once. Sequenced input: blood. The receptors were sampled from a man aged 25-40 years in good health. Each CDR3 is given with its conserved first and last residue. Each record gives: clone size, V gene, D gene, J gene, CDR3 protein, CDR3 DNA. A D gene is named only where the DNA matches it firmly. Expanded clones are given a class, and other clones once, few, many or no size at all.

clone_size: NA; v_call: TRBV4-1; d_call: TRBD1; j_call: TRBJ1-2; cdr3_aa: CASSQEQDRYYGYTF; cdr3_nt: TGCGCCAGCAGCCAGGAACAGGACAGGTATTATGGCTACACCTTC
clone_size: NA; v_call: TRBV25-1; d_call: TRBD2; j_call: TRBJ2-3; cdr3_aa: CASSPLRRARTRDTQYF; cdr3_nt: TGTGCCAGCAGTCCCCTGCGGCGAGCGCGGACTAGAGATACGCAGTATTTT
clone_size: NA; v_call: TRBV15; d_call: NA; j_call: TRBJ1-5; cdr3_aa: CATSRDLSSNQPQHF; cdr3_nt: TGTGCCACCAGCAGAGATCTGTCTAGCAATCAGCCCCAGCATTTT
clone_size: NA; v_call: TRBV4-1; d_call: NA; j_call: TRBJ2-5; cdr3_aa: CASSQDVRETQYF; cdr3_nt: TGCGCCAGCAGCCAAGATGTCCGGGAGACCCAGTACTTC
clone_size: NA; v_call: TRBV28; d_call: TRBD2; j_call: TRBJ2-7; cdr3_aa: CASSVPGLGYEQYF; cdr3_nt: TGTGCCAGCAGTGTGCCGGGACTAGGTTACGAGCAGTACTTC
clone_size: NA; v_call: TRBV29-1; d_call: NA; j_call: TRBJ2-3; cdr3_aa: CSARRPSTDTQYF; cdr3_nt: TGCAGCGCCCGACGGCCCAGCACAGATACGCAGTATTTT
clone_size: NA; v_call: TRBV9; d_call: NA; j_call: TRBJ1-2; cdr3_aa: CASSGMGYGYTF; cdr3_nt: TGTGCCAGCAGCGGTATGGGCTATGGCTACACCTTC
clone_size: NA; v_call: TRBV7-9; d_call: NA; j_call: TRBJ2-7; cdr3_aa: CASSLGTGPLREQYF; cdr3_nt: TGTGCCAGCAGCTTAGGCACGGGACCCCTTAGAGAGCAGTACTTC
clone_size: NA; v_call: TRBV6-5; d_call: NA; j_call: TRBJ1-1; cdr3_aa: CASSYSGGAEAFF; cdr3_nt: TGTGCCAGCAGTTACTCCGGAGGAGCTGAAGCTTTCTTT
clone_size: few; v_call: TRBV24-1; d_call: NA; j_call: TRBJ1-1; cdr3_aa: CATSDTDRAFF; cdr3_nt: TGTGCCACCAGTGATACCGATCGAGCTTTCTTT
clone_size: NA; v_call: TRBV5-6; d_call: NA; j_call: TRBJ2-5; cdr3_aa: CASSLWQLQETQYF; cdr3_nt: TGTGCCAGCAGCTTGTGGCAGCTGCAAGAGACCCAGTACTTC
clone_size: NA; v_call: TRBV5-1; d_call: TRBD1; j_call: TRBJ2-6; cdr3_aa: CASSPMFVTGTPSPSLSGANVLTF; cdr3_nt: TGCGCCAGCAGCCCCATGTTCGTGACAGGGACCCCATCCCCCTCTCTCTCTGGGGCCAACGTCCTGACTTTC
clone_size: NA; v_call: TRBV5-1; d_call: TRBD2; j_call: TRBJ2-1; cdr3_aa: CATRTSGGYNEQFF; cdr3_nt: TGCGCCACCCGGACTAGCGGGGGGTATAATGAGCAGTTCTTC